This TCR beta chain was observed in a study of pediatric ulcerative colitis. The CDR3 extends over 16 amino acids. The V end was cut by 4 bases, the J end by 4 bases, with 19 bases between. The germline V gene has CDR1 MNHNY and CDR2 SVGAGI (reference sequence). Produced via immunoSEQ multiplex PCR; TCRdb's table is partial and in-frame only. The repertoire holds about 4,600 clones, roughly nine tenths seen once, with around 1.1% in the top ten. The sequenced sample consisted of blood. The TCR sequence derives from a boy between 10 and 17 years old who was a control in a study of pediatric ulcerative colitis. This rearrangement joins TRBV6-6 to TRBJ1-2; D might be TRBD1 (5 bases). CDR3 protein: CASSSLAGLGGYGYTF. In DNA form, the CDR3 reads TGTGCCAGCAGTTCTTTGGCAGGGTTGGGCGGCTATGGCTACACCTTC.